A single sample is the source of the 24 T cell receptor beta chains below, sequenced in a study of T cell responses to AZD1222 COVID-19 vaccine. The method was immunoSEQ multiplex PCR; TCRdb's version includes in-frame clones alone and lacks a portion of them. Of 130,000 or so clones in the sample, about 90% were seen once. The sample consisted of peripheral blood, taken 28 days after the second AZD1222 dose. These receptors were taken from an adult who received the AZD1222 COVID-19 vaccine.

The rearrangement links TRBV30 to TRBJ2-1; a possible D gene is TRBD2 (7 bases). Germline V gene sequence: CDR1 GTSNPN, CDR2 SVGIG (reference sequence). Trimming removed 3 bases at V and 6 bases at J, with 15 bases between. This CDR3 has 14 amino acids. This chain's CDR3 is CAWRRGGGSNEQFF. The CDR3 DNA sequence: TGTGCCTGGAGGAGGGGAGGGGGGTCCAATGAGCAGTTCTTC.

V usage is TRBV3-1 (or the pseudogene TRBV3-2) and J usage is TRBJ2-4; D unclear. CDR1 and CDR2 (germline): LGHDT, YNNKEL (reference sequence). V shed 3 bases and J shed 2 bases, with 8 bases lying between them. This CDR3 region has 14 residues. CDR3 in DNA: TGTGCCAGCAGCCAGGGAACCCCCAAAAACATTCAGTACTTC. It specifies CASSQGTPKNIQYF.

V is TRBV9 and J is TRBJ1-6; D unclear. The germline V gene encodes CDR1 SGDLS and CDR2 YYNGEE. The V gene lost 4 bases and the J gene lost 6 bases, with 14 bases spanning the gap. The CDR3 covers 15 residues. The CDR3, as DNA: TGTGCCAGCAGCCCGGGCCAGAGACCTAATTCACCCCTCCACTTT. This encodes CASSPGQRPNSPLHF.

The rearrangement links TRBV19 to TRBJ1-2, with D maybe TRBD1 (6 bases). This CDR3 spans 17 amino acids. V lost 5 bases to trimming and J lost 5 bases, with 24 bases between them. Germline V gene data show CDR1 as LNHDA and CDR2 as SQIVND (reference sequence). CDR3 nucleotides: TGTGCCAGTAGTTTTCGCCGGACAGCCGTTAGGGTTTATGGCTACACCTTC. Translation gives CASSFRRTAVRVYGYTF.

The chain combines TRBV6-4 with TRBJ1-5; 7 nucleotides match TRBD1. Germline V gives CDR1 MRHNA, CDR2 SNTAGT. J lost 7 bases, V lost 4 bases, and 10 bases had no gene match. This CDR3 has 15 amino acids. CDR3 sequence (DNA): TGTGCCAGCAGTGTAGAAGGGGGCGAAGGGCAGCCCCAGCATTTT. Encoded protein: CASSVEGGEGQPQHF.

V is TRBV10-3 and J is TRBJ1-1; 7 bases line up with TRBD1. The CDR3 is 13 residues long. Germline loops: CDR1 ENHRY, CDR2 SYGVKD. The trim removed 6 bases at V and 1 base at J, leaving 2 bases unmatched. CDR3 protein: CAISTGANTEAFF. The CDR3 DNA reads TGTGCCATCAGCACAGGGGCGAACACTGAAGCTTTCTTT.

CDR3 nucleotides: TGTGCCAGCAGGTGGACGGCGAACACTGAAGCTTTCTTT. Encoded protein: CASRWTANTEAFF. The chain combines TRBV2 with TRBJ1-1, with unresolved D. V was shortened by 6 bases and J by 1 base, with 9 bases between the two germline ends. CDR1 and CDR2 from the germline V gene are SNHLY and FYNNEI. The CDR3 length is 13 residues. Full variable domain (outside the CDR3, taken from reference TRBV2 and TRBJ1-1): EPEVTQTPSHQVTQMGQEVILRCVPISNHLYFYWYRQILGQKVEFLVSFYNNEISEKSEIFDDQFSVERPDGSNFTLKIRSTKLEDSAMYFCASRWTANTEAFFGQGTRLTVV.

This sequence joins TRBV5-4 and TRBJ2-3; 9 bases align to TRBD2. CDR3 length equals 15 residues. The junction had 2 bases not matched to a gene; V was cut back by 0 bases and J by 3 bases. Germline loops: CDR1 SGHNT, CDR2 YYREEE (reference sequence). The CDR3 nucleotides are TGTGCCAGCAGCTTGGTTCTAGCGGGGACAGATACGCAGTATTTT. This codes for CASSLVLAGTDTQYF.

The V call is TRBV27, the J call TRBJ1-1, with D uncertain. The germline gives CDR1 MNHEY, CDR2 SMNVEV (reference sequence). This CDR3 contains 16 residues. V dropped 6 bases and J dropped 2 bases, with 19 bases sitting between them. CDR3 sequence: CASSSYRGESNTEAFF. The DNA for the CDR3 is TGTGCCAGCAGCTCTTACCGCGGGGAGTCAAACACTGAAGCTTTCTTT.

This chain uses TRBV15 with TRBJ2-7, with TRBD1 identical over 8 bases. This CDR3 has 13 residues. V lost 2 bases and J lost 4; bases outside the gene matches: 1. CDR1 and CDR2 (germline): LNHNV, YYDKDF (reference sequence). CDR3 sequence reads: CATSRRQGYEQYF. In DNA form, the CDR3 reads TGTGCCACCAGCAGAAGACAGGGGTACGAGCAGTACTTC.

The chain employs TRBV4-1 and TRBJ1-1; D is unresolved. Germline assignment: CDR1 MGHRA and CDR2 YSYEKL. Trimming stripped 4 bases from V and 0 bases from J, with 6 bases between. The CDR3 sequence is 13 residues long. The CDR3 DNA is TGCGCCAGCAGCCGGGAGATGAACACTGAAGCTTTCTTT. Its translation: CASSREMNTEAFF.

The genes are TRBV5-4 and TRBJ2-1; 7 positions agree with TRBD2. CDR1 and CDR2 from the germline V gene are SGHNT and YYREEE (reference sequence). V was pared by 0 bases and J by 0 bases, with 3 bases of the junction left unmatched. The CDR3 length is 16 residues. The CDR3 DNA reads TGTGCCAGCAGCTTGGGGGGAGGGGTCTCCTACAATGAGCAGTTCTTC. As protein: CASSLGGGVSYNEQFF.

This chain uses TRBV4-1 with TRBJ1-1; a possible D gene is TRBD1 (5 bases). The ends were cut back, 1 base at V and 1 base at J, with 10 bases in the middle. The CDR3 contains 15 residues. CDR1 MGHRA and CDR2 YSYEKL come from the germline V gene. The CDR3 DNA is TGCGCCAGCAGCCAAGGGTCGGGGGAGAACACTGAAGCTTTCTTT. This translates into CASSQGSGENTEAFF.

The chain is built from TRBV3-1 (or the pseudogene TRBV3-2) and TRBJ2-3, with D perhaps matching TRBD1 or TRBD2 (5 bases each). Germline lookup yields CDR1 LGHDT and CDR2 YNNKEL (reference sequence). V was pared by 4 bases and J by 9 bases, with 14 bases between. The CDR3 is 13 amino acids. DNA of the CDR3: TGTGCCAGCAGCCCCCAAGACAGAGGGACGCAGTATTTT. Residues: CASSPQDRGTQYF.

This clone appeared a single time. This chain connects TRBV9 to TRBJ1-1; no definite D call. The CDR3 has 14 residues. V lost 3 bases, J lost 3 bases, and 12 bases lay in between. CDR1 and CDR2 from the germline V gene are SGDLS and YYNGEE. CDR3 residues: CASSARAGDTEAFF. In DNA form, the CDR3 reads TGTGCCAGCAGCGCCCGGGCGGGCGACACTGAAGCTTTCTTT.

The chain uses TRBV19 and TRBJ1-1; D gene ambiguous. V lost 4 bases and J 1 base, leaving 7 bases between the germline ends. Per germline, CDR1 LNHDA and CDR2 SQIVND (reference sequence). This CDR3 comprises 13 residues. The CDR3 sequence: CASSSPPNTEAFF. The DNA for the CDR3 is TGTGCCAGTAGTAGTCCCCCGAACACTGAAGCTTTCTTT.

This rearrangement joins TRBV19 to TRBJ1-4, with a weak D call TRBD1 (5 bases). This CDR3 has 15 residues. Germline V lookup: CDR1 LNHDA, CDR2 SQIVND (reference sequence). The ends were cut back, 7 bases at V and 5 bases at J, with 17 bases in the middle. CDR3 residues: CASINAGTANEKLFF. The CDR3 nucleotides are TGTGCCAGTATCAACGCCGGGACGGCGAATGAAAAACTGTTTTTT.

This rearrangement joins TRBV19 to TRBJ1-2, with a weak D call TRBD1 (5 bases). CDR3 size: 11 residues. CDR1 LNHDA and CDR2 SQIVND come from the germline V gene (reference sequence). The V and J ends lost 6 bases and 8 bases respectively, with 10 bases between them. CDR3 DNA: TGTGCCAGTAGGACGGGGCGAGGCTACACCTTC. Translation gives CASRTGRGYTF. The full variable domain, completed using reference TRBV19 and TRBJ1-2, is DGGITQSPKYLFRKEGQNVTLSCEQNLNHDAMYWYRQDPGQGLRLIYYSQIVNDFQKGDIAEGYSVSREKKESFPLTVTSAQKNPTAFYLCASRTGRGYTFGSGTRLTVV.

The J gene is TRBJ1-4, the V gene TRBV3-1 (or the pseudogene TRBV3-2); D unclear. V dropped 0 bases and J dropped 8 bases, with 13 bases sitting between them. CDR3 length: 15 residues. CDR1 LGHDT and CDR2 YNNKEL come from the germline V gene (reference sequence). DNA of the CDR3: TGTGCCAGCAGCCAAGAGGGCCTCTCAGACGAAAAACTGTTTTTT. This encodes CASSQEGLSDEKLFF.

The rearrangement uses TRBV7-8 and TRBJ1-5, with D perhaps matching TRBD1 (6 bases). Between the trimmed V and J ends, which lost 4 bases and 4 bases, there was a span of 8 bases. The V gene's germline CDR1 is SGHVS and CDR2 FQNEAQ. The CDR3 has 13 residues. This CDR3 reads CASSSDRNQPQHF. CDR3 nucleotides: TGTGCCAGCAGCTCTGACAGGAATCAGCCCCAGCATTTT. Combining the CDR3 with reference TRBV7-8 and TRBJ1-5 gives the whole variable domain GAGVSQSPRYKVAKRGQDVALRCDPISGHVSLFWYQQALGQGPEFLTYFQNEAQLDKSGLPSDRFFAERPEGSVSTLKIQRTQQEDSAVYLCASSSDRNQPQHFGDGTRLSIL.

The rearrangement links TRBV7-2 to TRBJ2-3; no clear D gene. Trimming took off 1 base at V and 1 base at J, with 12 bases between the two ends. The germline V gene has CDR1 SGHTA and CDR2 FQGNSA. The CDR3 loop spans 16 amino acids. In DNA form, the CDR3 reads TGTGCCAGCAGCTTAGGGTCCGGGCTTGGCACAGATACGCAGTATTTT. Its protein product is CASSLGSGLGTDTQYF.

This CDR3 is CASRGGNQPQHF. DNA of the CDR3: TGTGCCAGCAGAGGGGGGAATCAGCCCCAGCATTTT. The chain has TRBV6-5 and TRBJ1-5, with D perhaps TRBD1 (6 bases). Trimming shortened V by 6 bases and J by 4 bases, and 7 bases separated the two germline ends. CDR1 MNHEY and CDR2 SVGAGI come from the germline V gene. The CDR3 has 12 amino acids.

The gene calls are TRBV19 and TRBJ1-5, with TRBD1 as a possible D gene (5 bases). V gave up 4 bases and J gave up 0 bases, with 7 bases separating them. CDR1 LNHDA and CDR2 SQIVND come from the germline V gene (reference sequence). CDR3 length: 14 amino acids. The CDR3 DNA reads TGTGCCAGTAGTAGGGGCTTTAGCAATCAGCCCCAGCATTTT. Protein product: CASSRGFSNQPQHF.

This CDR3 is CASSMRGTLRDEKLFF. For the CDR3, the DNA is TGCGCCAGCAGCATGAGGGGCACGCTCAGAGATGAAAAACTGTTTTTT. This rearrangement joins TRBV5-1 to TRBJ1-4; TRBD1 might be the D (5 bases). The CDR3 is 16 amino acids. The V end was cut by 4 bases, the J end by 6 bases, with 19 bases between. Germline V CDR1 and CDR2: SGHRS, YFSETQ.